This TCR beta chain was profiled in a study of CD8+CD57+ T cells in acquired aplastic anemia. Study-wide context: The average for DNA from sorted CD4+ and CD8+ cells was 2.5 to 4 ug. Healthy donor sequencing depth: about 10 million CD4+, under 12 million CD8+ reads. Study-wide results and caveats: Controls and patients did not differ significantly in CD8+ Simpson's diversity. Patients and controls shared under 35 CD8+ CDR3 sequences, which appeared highly expressed in patients and within their immunodominant clones.

The CDR3 is 13 residues long. Germline loops: CDR1 SEHNR, CDR2 FQNEAQ (reference sequence). V gave up 6 bases and J gave up 4 bases, with 10 bases separating them. According to the study, genomic DNA was the template for TCR beta VDJ and CDR3 profiling. TCRdb analysed the reads with MiXCR anew, one entry per CDR3 protein. The profile shows some 410,000 distinct CDR3 sequences, 65% to 75% of them singletons. As for this clonotype: Its specificity is not known. Possible read error: a much larger clone is one base away.

The chain is built from TRBV7-9 and TRBJ1-3; D ambiguous. The sequenced sample consisted of sorted CD4+, CD8+, or CD8+CD57+ T cells (not recorded which) from PBMCs. This TCR derives from a human donor in good health, serving as a control. The CDR3: CASSYHGGNTIYF. CDR3 sequence (DNA): TGTGCCAGCAGTTACCACGGGGGAAACACCATATATTTT.